This T cell receptor (beta chain) is from a study of CD8 T cells in ankylosing spondylitis. The CDR3 is 13 amino acids. V was trimmed by 0 bases and J by 11 bases, leaving 9 bases between them. Germline assignment: CDR1 SGHRS and CDR2 YFSETQ. As to this clonotype: Its target is not known.

One entry per CDR3 protein results from TCRdb running MiXCR on the 5' RACE reads. The top ten clones hold less than 0.75% of a sample with approximately 250,000 distinct CDR3 sequences, more than 20% of them seen once. General study points: Those disease-linked clones were CD8+; they were also relatively rare in peripheral blood. Blood from ankylosing spondylitis patients appeared to carry a characteristic eight-variant TCR beta motif.

The source material was blood, either unsorted or a sorted T cell fraction (not recorded which). The origin of this receptor is a male donor with ankylosing spondylitis or in good health (not recorded which). J is TRBJ2-6 and V is TRBV5-1; D remains ambiguous. The CDR3 protein is CASSLEAFDVLTF. The CDR3 coding sequence is TGCGCCAGCAGCTTGGAGGCGTTCGACGTCCTGACTTTC. The complete variable domain, with remaining parts taken from reference TRBV5-1 and TRBJ2-6, reads KAGVTQTPRYLIKTRGQQVTLSCSPISGHRSVSWYQQTPGQGLQFLFEYFSETQRNKGNFPGRFSGRQFSNSRSEMNVSTLELGDSALYLCASSLEAFDVLTFGAGSRLTVL.